This entry features one T cell receptor (beta chain) sequence. Antigen specificity is unknown. The same CDR3 also results from other DNA sequences found in this sample. These data originate in a study of T cell responses to AZD1222 COVID-19 vaccine. Study information: Second-dose intervals near 4 or 12 weeks were combined.

The V gene end was trimmed by 6 bases and the J gene end by 2 bases; junction bases not matched to a gene: 3. Germline V gene sequence: CDR1 ENHRY, CDR2 SYGVKD. The CDR3 length is 13 residues. TCRdb's table, derived via immunoSEQ multiplex PCR, lists solely in-frame clones and lacks some. Here the sample spans over 100,000 clones, 85% to 95% being singletons. Regarding the study as a whole: As reported, nearly half of all spike-specific TCRs target variant regions that are unmutated.

The starting material was peripheral blood, obtained on day 0 of AZD1222 vaccination. The source of this sequence is an adult in good health. The J gene is TRBJ1-1, the V gene TRBV10-3; TRBD1 matches 7 bases. Here the CDR3 DNA reads TGTGCCATCAGCGGGACAGCCAACACTGAAGCTTTCTTT. Translating gives CAISGTANTEAFF.